These T cell receptor beta chains were read from a single sample in a study of shared clonotypes between healthy human individuals. The data were produced by immunoSEQ multiplex PCR, yet TCRdb's version contains in-frame clones alone and is incomplete. The sample shows a few hundred thousand clones, roughly 91% of them seen only once. The source material was memory CD8+ T cells sorted from blood. These receptors originate from a young man in good health. Each CDR3 is given with its conserved first and last residue. D genes are given only for firm matches. The listing skips clone size in some rows; elsewhere it reads once, few, many or a size class.

CDR3 protein,CDR3 DNA,CDR3 length,clone size,D gene,J gene,V gene
CASYPGPRDLIYEQYF,TGTGCCAGCTACCCGGGACCTCGGGACTTAATCTACGAGCAGTACTTC,16,.,.,TRBJ2-7,TRBV5-8
CASSDTTGSYNEQFF,TGTGCCAGCAGCGACACGACTGGCTCCTACAATGAGCAGTTCTTC,15,once,.,TRBJ2-1,TRBV11-2
CASSDYNEQFF,TGTGCCAGCAGCGACTACAATGAGCAGTTCTTC,11,.,.,TRBJ2-1,TRBV7-2
CASKSGVAKNIQYF,TGTGCCAGCAAATCAGGGGTGGCCAAAAACATTCAGTACTTC,14,.,.,TRBJ2-4,TRBV6-1
CAIWTVNYGYTF,TGTGCCATATGGACAGTTAACTATGGCTACACCTTC,12,.,.,TRBJ1-2,TRBV6-5
CASSISGTGGYEQYF,TGTGCCAGCAGCATATCCGGGACAGGGGGTTACGAGCAGTACTTC,15,.,TRBD1,TRBJ2-7,TRBV9
CASSLLLNYGYTF,TGTGCCAGCAGCTTGTTACTAAACTATGGCTACACCTTC,13,.,.,TRBJ1-2,TRBV7-2
CASSPWDSYGYTF,TGTGCCAGTAGTCCCTGGGACTCCTATGGCTACACCTTC,13,.,.,TRBJ1-2,TRBV19
CASSLEGDGYTF,TGTGCCAGCAGCTTGGAGGGAGATGGCTACACCTTC,12,once,.,TRBJ1-2,TRBV7-8
CASSLVGGGAYEQYF,TGTGCCAGCAGCTTAGTCGGGGGAGGCGCCTACGAGCAGTACTTC,15,few,.,TRBJ2-7,TRBV7-2
CASSQDSGFGEQYF,TGCGCCAGCAGCCAAGATTCTGGGTTCGGCGAGCAGTACTTC,14,.,.,TRBJ2-7,TRBV4-1
CASSLGSGHNEQFF,TGTGCCAGCAGCTTAGGCTCTGGCCACAATGAGCAGTTCTTC,14,.,.,TRBJ2-1,TRBV7-9
CASSLEGTQYF,TGTGCCAGCAGCTTGGAGGGGACCCAGTACTTC,11,many,.,TRBJ2-5,TRBV11-2
CASSLLGLGGASDDKGGPQPQHF,TGTGCCAGCAGTTTATTAGGCCTCGGCGGGGCGTCAGATGATAAAGGGGGCCCTCAGCCCCAGCATTTT,23,.,TRBD1,TRBJ1-5,TRBV28
CASSQEYGGSGPYEQYF,TGCGCCAGCAGCCAAGAGTATGGCGGGAGTGGACCCTACGAGCAGTACTTC,17,.,TRBD2,TRBJ2-7,TRBV4-3
CASSLFYSRAAGELFF,TGTGCCAGCAGTTTATTTTACAGCAGGGCGGCCGGGGAGCTGTTTTTT,16,.,.,TRBJ2-2,TRBV28
CASSFLVQETQYF,TGCGCCAGCAGCTTCTTGGTGCAAGAGACCCAGTACTTC,13,.,.,TRBJ2-5,TRBV5-1
CASSPTTSGTPDIEQYF,TGTGCCAGCAGCCCAACTACGAGCGGTACGCCTGACATCGAGCAGTACTTC,17,.,.,TRBJ2-7,TRBV27
CASSQGHRDSSYEQYF,TGCGCCAGCAGCCAAGGCCACCGGGACAGCTCCTACGAGCAGTACTTC,16,.,TRBD1,TRBJ2-7,TRBV4-1
CASSLEDSLIPLHF,TGTGCCAGCAGCCTAGAGGACAGTCTAATCCCCCTCCACTTT,14,.,.,TRBJ1-6,TRBV9
CASRPVPTYFYGYTF,TGTGCCAGCCGCCCAGTTCCAACCTATTTCTATGGCTACACCTTC,15,.,.,TRBJ1-2,TRBV13
CASSLAQGGTGTEKLFF,TGTGCCAGCAGCTTAGCGCAAGGGGGGACAGGGACTGAAAAACTGTTTTTT,17,many,TRBD1,TRBJ1-4,TRBV7-9
CASSYSPAVYGYTF,TGTGCCAGCAGTTACTCACCGGCGGTATATGGCTACACCTTC,14,.,.,TRBJ1-2,TRBV6-5
CASRTPTGGVISYEQYF,TGTGCCAGCAGGACACCGACAGGGGGCGTTATCTCCTACGAGCAGTACTTC,17,.,TRBD1,TRBJ2-7,TRBV2
CASSPWPRQETQYF,TGTGCCAGCAGCCCCTGGCCCCGCCAAGAGACCCAGTACTTC,14,.,.,TRBJ2-5,TRBV11-2
CASSLGASGSLRASYEQYF,TGCGCCAGCAGCTTGGGGGCTAGCGGGAGTCTCCGGGCCTCCTACGAGCAGTACTTC,19,.,TRBD2,TRBJ2-7,TRBV5-1
CASSVEIRDEQFF,TGTGCCAGCAGCGTAGAAATCAGGGATGAGCAGTTCTTC,13,.,.,TRBJ2-1,TRBV9
CASSFPRQNTEAFF,TGTGCCAGCAGCTTCCCCCGGCAGAACACTGAAGCTTTCTTT,14,few,.,TRBJ1-1,TRBV5-6
CASSQEIAVTDTQYF,TGCGCCAGCAGCCAAGAAATCGCAGTGACAGATACGCAGTATTTT,15,.,.,TRBJ2-3,TRBV4-3
CASTPLENSPLHF,TGTGCCAGCACCCCGCTAGAAAATTCACCCCTCCACTTT,13,once,.,TRBJ1-6,TRBV6-5
CASSYSVVGNTEAFF,TGTGCCAGCAGTTATTCGGTTGTAGGGAACACTGAAGCTTTCTTT,15,.,.,TRBJ1-1,TRBV6-6
CASSVTEGNQPQHF,TGTGCCAGCAGTGTGACAGAAGGCAATCAGCCCCAGCATTTT,14,.,.,TRBJ1-5,TRBV2
CASSINMDNPNEQFF,TGTGCCAGTAGTATTAATATGGACAACCCCAATGAGCAGTTCTTC,15,once,.,TRBJ2-1,TRBV19
CASSWTVSSYNEQFF,TGTGCCAGCAGCTGGACTGTTAGCTCCTACAATGAGCAGTTCTTC,15,.,.,TRBJ2-1,TRBV5-4
CASSLADSYEQYF,TGTGCCAGCAGCTTAGCAGACTCCTACGAGCAGTACTTC,13,once,.,TRBJ2-7,TRBV7-6